The 17 T cell receptor beta chains reported below all come from one sample, sequenced in a study of T cells in Graves' hyperthyroidism and ophthalmopathy. TCR beta CDR3 regions were amplified from RNA. First-round RT-PCR of the TCR CDR3 relied on the HTBI primer set. One entry per CDR3 protein results from TCRdb running MiXCR on the multiplex PCR reads. In the table there are about 640,000 distinct CDR3 sequences, around 13% of which are singletons. The sequenced sample was blood. These receptors originate from a woman in her 50s with Graves' ophthalmopathy.

A remark on this clonotype: This CDR3 is missing its conserved last phenylalanine or tryptophan, likely due to a read error. The J gene is TRBJ2-1, the V gene TRBV7-9, with 7 nucleotides matching TRBD2. The V gene end was trimmed by 1 base and the J gene end by 5 bases; junction bases not matched to a gene: 2. Germline CDR1 reads SEHNR; CDR2 reads FQNEAQ (reference sequence). The CDR3 covers 14 residues. The CDR3 loop is CASSLGGTNNEQFL. The CDR3 bases are TGTGCCAGCAGCTTAGGAGGGACTAACAATGAGCAGTTCCTC.

This clonotype was recorded a few times. J is TRBJ1-4 and V is TRBV7-8, with 11 positions matching TRBD1. The CDR3 loop spans 18 amino acids. Germline trimming cut 5 bases from V and 2 bases from J; bases unmatched to any gene: 10. Germline assignment: CDR1 SGHVS and CDR2 FQNEAQ. In DNA form, the CDR3 reads TGTGCCAGCAGCGGACGGACAGGGGGCGTCTCGACTAATGAAAAACTGTTTTTT. Translating gives CASSGRTGGVSTNEKLFF.

This clonotype appeared many times. V gene TRBV11-3 combines with J gene TRBJ1-1, with D unresolved. This CDR3 is 14 amino acids long. Germline V gives CDR1 SGHNT, CDR2 YENEEA. V lost 5 bases and J 1 base, leaving 11 bases between the germline ends. In DNA, the CDR3 is TGTGCCAGCAGCCCTCTCGGCTCGAACACTGAAGCTTTCTTT. Protein product: CASSPLGSNTEAFF.

The chain employs TRBV5-5 and TRBJ1-2; perhaps TRBD1 as D (6 bases). This CDR3 comprises 17 residues. Germline values: CDR1 SGHKS, CDR2 YYEKEE (reference sequence). V was shortened by 2 bases and J by 0 bases, with 17 bases between the two germline ends. DNA of the CDR3: TGTGCCAGCAGCTTTGCACGGGGGGCCCGGACTAACTATGGCTACACCTTC. As protein: CASSFARGARTNYGYTF.

In its sample, this clonotype was seen many times. The V gene is TRBV28, the J gene TRBJ2-6, with D perhaps matching TRBD1 (7 bases). V was clipped by 6 bases and J by 0 bases, with 15 bases between them. Germline lookup yields CDR1 MDHEN and CDR2 SYDVKM. This CDR3 comprises 17 residues. Here the CDR3 DNA reads TGTGCCAGCAGGCGGGACAGCGGTTTCTCTGGGGCCAACGTCCTGACTTTC. This gives the protein CASRRDSGFSGANVLTF. The full variable domain, with the rest looked up from reference TRBV28 and TRBJ2-6, is DVKVTQSSRYLVKRTGEKVFLECVQDMDHENMFWYRQDPGLGLRLIYFSYDVKMKEKGDIPEGYSVSREKKERFSLILESASTNQTSMYLCASRRDSGFSGANVLTFGAGSRLTVL.

This clonotype was seen ten or more times. The rearrangement joins TRBV6-1 to TRBJ2-2, with 7 bases that match TRBD1. The germline gives CDR1 MNHNS, CDR2 SASEGT. After removal of 6 bases from V and 0 bases from J, the junction contained 7 bases not matched to a gene. The CDR3 is 16 residues long. CDR3 in DNA: TGTGCCAGCAGGAAGACAGGGTCCGCGAACACCGGGGAGCTGTTTTTT. Its translation: CASRKTGSANTGELFF.

This clonotype was seen at least ten times. The CDR3 region is CASSSNSRITYEQYF. CDR3 bases: TGTGCCAGCAGTTCTAACAGCCGTATAACCTACGAGCAGTACTTC. The gene calls are TRBV28 and TRBJ2-7; no clear D. V gave up 4 bases and J gave up 2 bases, with 15 bases separating them. CDR1 MDHEN and CDR2 SYDVKM come from the germline V gene. The CDR3 covers 15 residues.

As to this clonotype: Just one base apart from a much larger clone, this may be a read error. Written as DNA, the CDR3 is TGTGCCAGCTCTGGAGACAGCAGCGTCACAGATGCGCAGTATTTT. This gives the protein CASSGDSSVTDAQYF. The chain has TRBV18 and TRBJ2-3, with a possible D match to TRBD1 (5 bases). The CDR3 is made up of 15 amino acids. CDR1 KGHSH and CDR2 LQKENI come from the germline V gene.

This clonotype was counted ten times or more. This chain uses TRBV28 with TRBJ1-1; TRBD1 is a possible D gene (5 bases). V lost 3 bases to trimming and J lost 1 base, with 9 bases between them. The CDR3 covers 14 residues. Germline V CDR1 and CDR2: MDHEN, SYDVKM. CDR3 DNA sequence: TGTGCCAGCAGTTTGGTGGGGACGAACACTGAAGCTTTCTTT. Translation gives CASSLVGTNTEAFF.

This clonotype showed up many times. The chain joins TRBV11-3 to TRBJ1-2; the D gene is possibly TRBD1 (5 bases). This CDR3 is built from 15 residues. Germline V gene lookup returns CDR1 SGHNT and CDR2 YENEEA. The V gene lost 5 bases and the J gene lost 2 bases, with 15 bases spanning the gap. CDR3: CASSQSPDSNYGYTF. The CDR3, as DNA: TGTGCCAGCAGCCAAAGTCCCGACAGCAACTATGGCTACACCTTC. The whole variable domain, remainder taken from reference TRBV11-3 and TRBJ1-2, is EAGVVQSPRYKIIEKKQPVAFWCNPISGHNTLYWYLQNLGQGPELLIRYENEEAVDDSQLPKDRFSAERLKGVDSTLKIQPAELGDSAVYLCASSQSPDSNYGYTFGSGTRLTVV.

The rearrangement joins TRBV19 to TRBJ1-1, with D maybe TRBD1 (6 bases). The CDR3 contains 15 residues. The V end was cut by 6 bases, the J end by 2 bases, with 16 bases between. The germline V gene encodes CDR1 LNHDA and CDR2 SQIVND (reference sequence). The chain's CDR3 is CASSTRRDTNTEAFF. The CDR3, as DNA: TGTGCCAGTAGCACCCGCCGGGACACCAACACTGAAGCTTTCTTT.

The V gene is TRBV5-1, the J gene TRBJ2-3; D unresolved. CDR1 SGHRS and CDR2 YFSETQ come from the germline V gene. Trimming cost V 0 bases and J 6 bases, with 17 bases left between them. The CDR3 is 16 amino acids. The CDR3 protein is CASSLAVLGLGDTQYF. Written as DNA, the CDR3 is TGCGCCAGCAGCTTGGCCGTATTAGGATTAGGGGATACGCAGTATTTT.

This clonotype has a count of ten or more. The V gene is TRBV7-3, the J gene TRBJ1-1; D remains ambiguous. The CDR3 contains 13 residues. From germline, CDR1 is SGHTA and CDR2 FQGTGA. The V and J ends lost 4 bases and 4 bases respectively, with 10 bases between them. For the CDR3, the DNA is TGTGCCAGCAGCTCCCCCGCGGGCACTGAAGCTTTCTTT. Its protein is CASSSPAGTEAFF.

The chain recombines TRBV24-1 with TRBJ1-5; D is undetermined. This CDR3 has 14 amino acids. Germline V gives CDR1 KGHDR, CDR2 SFDVKD. The V end lost 4 bases, the J end lost 4 bases, and 10 bases lay between the germline ends. The CDR3 loop reads CATSDGSSNQPQHF. The CDR3 nucleotides are TGTGCCACCAGTGACGGAAGTTCGAATCAGCCCCAGCATTTT.

This clonotype has ten or more counts. The chain employs TRBV20-1 and TRBJ2-4, with TRBD1 matching over 8 bases. CDR1 is DFQATT, CDR2 SNEGSKA, per germline (reference sequence). The CDR3 totals 14 residues. V dropped 3 bases and J dropped 7; count of bases not matched to a gene: 8. CDR3 sequence reads: CSASRPGGSNIQYF. The CDR3 coding sequence is TGCAGTGCTAGTCGTCCAGGGGGCTCGAACATTCAGTACTTC.

J is TRBJ2-7 and V is TRBV3-1, with D unresolved. This CDR3 is 17 amino acids long. V dropped 1 base and J dropped 2 bases, with 18 bases sitting between them. CDR1 and CDR2 (germline): LGHDT, YNNKEL (reference sequence). The CDR3 spells CASSQGVTVRITYEQYF. The CDR3 DNA reads TGTGCCAGCAGCCAAGGGGTTACGGTGCGGATTACCTACGAGCAGTACTTC.

This clonotype was detected only a few times. The chain employs TRBV19 and TRBJ2-7; TRBD1 aligns across 7 bases. This CDR3 contains 13 residues. J gave up 3 bases and V 3 bases, and 2 bases lay outside the gene matches. CDR1 is LNHDA and CDR2 is SQIVND in the germline V gene (reference sequence). In DNA form, the CDR3 reads TGTGCCAGTAGTATGTCAGGGGGCTACGAGCAGTACTTC. It yields the protein CASSMSGGYEQYF.